This TCR beta chain was sequenced in a study of CD8 T cells in Susac syndrome. With random hexamers, 0.5 to 1 ug RNA was reverse transcribed. MiXCR, applied by TCRdb to the immunoSEQ multiplex PCR reads, yields one record per CDR3 protein. The repertoire holds some 150,000 distinct CDR3 sequences, roughly 94% seen once, with less than 0.095% in the top ten. TEMRA cells were FACS-enriched, with CD8+ and CD4+ T cells isolated negatively. The V gene's germline CDR1 is LGHNA and CDR2 YNFKEQ. V shed 4 bases and J 4 bases; nucleotides not matched to a gene: 9. The CDR3 spans 18 residues. The chain recombines TRBV4-2 with TRBJ2-1; 14 nucleotides align to TRBD2. Sequenced: CD4+ T cells from PBMCs. This clonotype originated in a human donor in good health. In DNA form, the CDR3 reads TGTGCCAGCAGCCCCCATACCGGACTAGCGGGAGGTTACAATGAGCAGTTCTTC. It translates to CASSPHTGLAGGYNEQFF.